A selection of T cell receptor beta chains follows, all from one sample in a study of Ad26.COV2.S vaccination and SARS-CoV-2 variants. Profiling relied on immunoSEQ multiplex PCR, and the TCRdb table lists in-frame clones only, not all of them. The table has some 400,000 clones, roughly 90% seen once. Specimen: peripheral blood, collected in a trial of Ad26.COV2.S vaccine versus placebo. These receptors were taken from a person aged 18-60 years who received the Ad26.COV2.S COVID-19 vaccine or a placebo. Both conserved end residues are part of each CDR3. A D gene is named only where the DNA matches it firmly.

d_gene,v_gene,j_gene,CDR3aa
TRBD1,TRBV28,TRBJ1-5,CASRPTGERRQPQHF
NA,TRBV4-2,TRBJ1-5,CASSQDLRGQRQPQHF
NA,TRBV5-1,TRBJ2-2,CASSLGQTNTGELFF
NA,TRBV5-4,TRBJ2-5,CASSLFSGMRETQYF
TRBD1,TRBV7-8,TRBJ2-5,CASSLGTGSGTQYF
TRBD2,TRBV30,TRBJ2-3,CAWSRGLAGPDTQYF
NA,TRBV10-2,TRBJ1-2,CASNRGTGVFDGYTF
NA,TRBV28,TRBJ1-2,CASSLDTNGYTF
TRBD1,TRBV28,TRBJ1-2,CASSFQGAGGYGYTF
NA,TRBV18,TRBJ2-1,CASSRRTFSEARNEQFF
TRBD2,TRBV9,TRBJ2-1,CASSVSGILNEQFF
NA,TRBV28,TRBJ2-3,CASSGRKDRISTDTQYF
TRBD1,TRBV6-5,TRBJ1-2,CASTVIGTAIYGYTF
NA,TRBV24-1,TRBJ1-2,CATSDPRGGDDYGYTF
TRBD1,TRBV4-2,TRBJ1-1,CASSRNRGTGVPGTEAFF
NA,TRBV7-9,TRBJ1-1,CASSPNVGFFQMNTEAFF
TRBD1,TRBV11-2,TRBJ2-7,CASSPFPTGVTPYEQYF
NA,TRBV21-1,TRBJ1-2,CASSKGKVYGYTF
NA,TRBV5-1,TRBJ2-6,CASSMEGANVLTF
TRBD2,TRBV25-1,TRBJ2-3,CASSEYSGRAVDTQYF
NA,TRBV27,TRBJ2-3,CASHLTGGFGATDTQYF
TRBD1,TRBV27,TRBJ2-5,CASSSNLNRGRGGYKETQYF
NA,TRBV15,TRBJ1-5,CATSRERFGPGQPQHF
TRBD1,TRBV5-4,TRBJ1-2,CASSLAGQGIAYGYTF